A selection of T cell receptor beta chains follows, all from one sample in a study of CD8+ T cells in alopecia areata. Sequenced by immunoSEQ multiplex PCR; TCRdb stores in-frame clones only, minus some. The data show about 97,000 clones, with 35% to 45% seen just once and 1% to 1.5% held by the top ten. The sample was CD4+ T cells sorted from blood. These receptors were obtained from a human donor with alopecia areata. CDR3s include the opening cysteine and the closing phenylalanine or tryptophan. A D gene is named only where the DNA matches it firmly. Size is stated for part of the rows, as once, few or many counts, or as a class when the clone is expanded.

abundance	j_gene	v_gene	d_gene	CDR3aa	CDR3nt
.	TRBJ1-1	TRBV30	.	CAWTRGAQNTEAFF	TGTGCCTGGACACGCGGGGCCCAGAACACTGAAGCTTTCTTT
.	TRBJ1-6	TRBV6-6	.	CASSYSTDSPLHF	TGTGCCAGCAGTTACTCAACAGATTCACCCCTCCACTTT
.	TRBJ2-7	TRBV7-2	.	CASSFVGDGAYEQYF	TGTGCCAGCAGCTTTGTTGGGGACGGAGCATACGAGCAGTACTTC
.	TRBJ2-7	TRBV7-9	.	CASSQRQPYEQYF	TGTGCCAGCAGCCAAAGACAGCCTTACGAGCAGTACTTC
.	TRBJ1-2	TRBV19	TRBD1	CASNEQGRKGYTF	TGTGCCAGTAACGAACAGGGGAGAAAGGGCTACACCTTC
.	TRBJ2-1	TRBV7-9	TRBD1	CASSLVGTGPNGQFF	TGTGCCAGCAGCTTAGTTGGGACAGGGCCCAACGGGCAGTTCTTC
.	TRBJ2-3	TRBV2	TRBD1	CASSDWDRGTDTQYF	TGTGCCAGCAGTGATTGGGACAGGGGAACAGATACGCAGTATTTT
few	TRBJ2-5	TRBV6-5	.	CASSPRPRGRETQYF	TGTGCCAGCAGTCCTCGACCAAGAGGGCGGGAGACCCAGTACTTC
few	TRBJ2-2	TRBV29-1	TRBD2	CGGGHDTGELFF	TGCGGGGGAGGGCATGACACCGGGGAGCTGTTTTTT
.	TRBJ1-5	TRBV29-1	TRBD1	CSVDVGGGQPQHF	TGCAGCGTTGATGTAGGGGGCGGTCAGCCCCAGCATTTT
.	TRBJ2-7	TRBV28	.	CASSLSLYEQYF	TGTGCCAGCAGTTTATCCCTCTACGAGCAGTACTTC
few	TRBJ2-7	TRBV27	.	CASSSSKTASYEQYF	TGTGCCAGCAGTTCGTCCAAGACAGCGTCCTACGAGCAGTACTTC
.	TRBJ1-1	TRBV30	.	CAWSISWGTEAFF	TGTGCCTGGAGTATAAGTTGGGGCACTGAAGCTTTCTTT
.	TRBJ2-1	TRBV18	.	CASSPLGQNSYNEQFF	TGTGCCAGCTCACCATTGGGGCAGAACTCCTACAATGAGCAGTTCTTC
.	TRBJ2-7	TRBV18	.	CASSQNYEQYF	TGTGCCAGCTCACAAAACTACGAGCAGTACTTC
.	TRBJ2-1	TRBV20-1	.	CSARDSHIVVF	TGCAGTGCTAGAGATTCGCATATAGTGGTCTTC
few	TRBJ1-1	TRBV29-1	.	CSVGENLRHEAFF	TGCAGCGTTGGAGAGAACCTCCGGCATGAAGCTTTCTTT
.	TRBJ2-3	TRBV5-1	TRBD2	CASSLGASGTTDTQYF	TGCGCCAGCAGCTTGGGGGCTAGCGGGACAACGGATACGCAGTATTTT
once	TRBJ1-2	TRBV15	.	CATSQGAGGYTF	TGTGCCACCAGTCAAGGGGCAGGTGGCTACACCTTC
few	TRBJ2-5	TRBV30	.	CAWSRREQETQYF	TGTGCCTGGAGTCGCAGGGAACAAGAGACCCAGTACTTC
.	TRBJ2-5	TRBV18	.	CASSPPGGETQYF	TGTGCCAGCTCACCACCAGGAGGAGAGACCCAGTACTTC
few	TRBJ2-2	TRBV4-3	TRBD2	CASSQGGSGGGGELFF	TGCGCCAGCAGCCAAGGGGGTAGCGGGGGCGGCGGGGAGCTGTTTTTT
.	TRBJ2-3	TRBV29-1	TRBD1	CSTWTGSTDTQYF	TGCAGCACCTGGACAGGGAGCACAGATACGCAGTATTTT
.	TRBJ1-2	TRBV4-1	.	CASSRENYGYTF	TGCGCCAGCAGCCGAGAAAACTATGGCTACACCTTC
.	TRBJ1-1	TRBV7-9	.	CASSHYSENTEAFF	TGTGCCAGCAGCCATTATTCGGAGAACACTGAAGCTTTCTTT
.	TRBJ2-4	TRBV27	.	CASRDDRLKNIQYF	TGTGCCAGCAGGGACGACCGTCTCAAAAACATTCAGTACTTC
few	TRBJ2-7	TRBV15	TRBD1	CATSSTRDSHEQYF	TGTGCCACCAGCAGCACCCGGGACAGCCACGAGCAGTACTTC
few	TRBJ2-1	TRBV19	TRBD2	CASSILRTSGSEQFF	TGTGCCAGTAGTATTCTGAGGACTAGCGGGAGCGAGCAGTTCTTC
.	TRBJ2-3	TRBV5-1	.	CASSPRSSTDTQYF	TGCGCCAGCAGCCCGCGCAGTAGCACAGATACGCAGTATTTT
.	TRBJ2-5	TRBV7-7	.	CASSPGLKETQYF	TGTGCCAGCAGCCCCGGACTGAAAGAGACCCAGTACTTC
.	TRBJ2-1	TRBV4-1	TRBD2	CASSLAGGSYNEQFF	TGCGCCAGCAGCCTAGCGGGAGGTTCCTACAATGAGCAGTTCTTC
.	TRBJ2-3	TRBV2	TRBD1	CASVRDRDFTDTQYF	TGTGCCAGCGTCCGGGACAGGGATTTCACAGATACGCAGTATTTT
.	TRBJ1-1	TRBV18	TRBD1	CASSAGQGALNTEAFF	TGTGCCAGCTCGGCGGGACAGGGCGCACTTAACACTGAAGCTTTCTTT
.	TRBJ2-7	TRBV6-1	TRBD1	CASSEVTGGASHEQYF	TGTGCCAGCAGTGAGGTTACAGGGGGCGCATCCCACGAGCAGTACTTC